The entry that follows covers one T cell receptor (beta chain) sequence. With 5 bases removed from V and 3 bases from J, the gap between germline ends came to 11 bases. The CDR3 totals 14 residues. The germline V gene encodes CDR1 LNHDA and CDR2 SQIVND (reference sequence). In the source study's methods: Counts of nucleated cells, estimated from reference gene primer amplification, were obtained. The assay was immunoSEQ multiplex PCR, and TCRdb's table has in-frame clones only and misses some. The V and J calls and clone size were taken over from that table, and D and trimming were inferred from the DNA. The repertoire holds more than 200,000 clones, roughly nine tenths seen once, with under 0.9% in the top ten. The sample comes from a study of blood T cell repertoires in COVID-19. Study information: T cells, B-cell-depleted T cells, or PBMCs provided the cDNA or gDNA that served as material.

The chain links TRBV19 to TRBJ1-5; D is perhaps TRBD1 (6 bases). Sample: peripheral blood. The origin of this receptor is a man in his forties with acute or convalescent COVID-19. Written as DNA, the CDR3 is TGTGCCAGTAGTCCCGGACAGACCAATCAGCCCCAGCATTTT. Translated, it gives CASSPGQTNQPQHF.